Listed here are 21 T cell receptor beta chains from one sample, sequenced in a study of control samples from healthy donors and cancer patients. TCRdb's copy holds only in-frame clones and misses some; the assay was immunoSEQ multiplex PCR. This sample has roughly 80,000 clones, with about 90% found just once. Sequenced input: blood. The receptors come from a man in his fifties or sixties in good health.

As for this clone: Relative to the germline gene, one junction end is altered; a read error may explain this. V gene TRBV7-7 combines with J gene TRBJ2-1; either TRBD1 or TRBD2 may fit D (5 bases each). This CDR3 is built from 15 residues. Germline values: CDR1 SSHAT, CDR2 FNYEAQ (reference sequence). CDR3 in amino acids: CASSLEDKLYNEQFF. CDR3 DNA: TGTGCTAGCAGCTTGGAGGACAAACTCTACAATGAGCAGTTCTTC.

This clone occurred a few times. The chain uses TRBV2 and TRBJ1-1; D uncertain. This CDR3 is 15 amino acids long. Deletions cut 3 bases from V and 1 base from J, with 12 bases between. CDR1 and CDR2 (germline): SNHLY, FYNNEI. This CDR3 reads CASSDTVSENTEAFF. CDR3 coding DNA: TGTGCCAGCAGTGATACAGTATCCGAGAACACTGAAGCTTTCTTT.

This chain uses TRBV5-4 with TRBJ2-1; D is unresolved. The CDR3 consists of 12 residues. Germline lookup yields CDR1 SGHNT and CDR2 YYREEE (reference sequence). Trimming pared 0 bases from V and 8 bases from J, leaving 6 bases between. CDR3 DNA: TGTGCCAGCAGCTTGGAGAGGTATGAGCAGTTCTTC. The encoded protein is CASSLERYEQFF.

The genes are TRBV2 and TRBJ1-5, with no clear D. Germline CDR1 SNHLY, CDR2 FYNNEI. The CDR3 runs to 13 residues. Trimming took off 8 bases at V and 1 base at J, with 9 bases between the two ends. This CDR3 is CASQGDSNQPQHF. The CDR3, as DNA: TGTGCCAGCCAAGGCGACAGCAATCAGCCCCAGCATTTT.

The J gene is TRBJ2-2, the V gene TRBV6-1; no clear D. V was clipped by 1 base and J by 6 bases, with 6 bases between them. CDR1 and CDR2 (germline): MNHNS, SASEGT. The CDR3 runs 13 residues. CDR3 DNA: TGTGCCAGCAGTGAAGGAGGAGCCGGGGAGCTGTTTTTT. This translates into CASSEGGAGELFF.

The gene calls are TRBV6-2 or TRBV6-3 and TRBJ2-7, with D maybe TRBD2 (6 bases). V was clipped by 4 bases and J by 2 bases, with 9 bases between them. The CDR3 spans 13 residues. The V gene's germline CDR1 is MNHEY and CDR2 SVGEGT. As DNA, the CDR3 is TGTGCCAGCAGTTTCCCGGGAGCCTACGAGCAGTACTTC. Encoded protein: CASSFPGAYEQYF.

V is TRBV18 and J is TRBJ1-1; D remains ambiguous. Germline V gene data show CDR1 as KGHSH and CDR2 as LQKENI. The germline V and J ends were trimmed by 2 bases and 3 bases, with 7 bases remaining between them. The CDR3 covers 13 residues. In DNA form, the CDR3 reads TGTGCCAGCTCACCATACCGTGACACTGAAGCTTTCTTT. Translating it yields CASSPYRDTEAFF.

V gene TRBV6-1 combines with J gene TRBJ1-6; perhaps TRBD1 as D (5 bases). Per the germline V gene, CDR1 is MNHNS and CDR2 is SASEGT. Trimming stripped 1 base from V and 0 bases from J, with 13 bases between. The CDR3 consists of 18 residues. The chain's CDR3 is CASSEDGTQSSYNSPLHF. Here the CDR3 DNA reads TGTGCCAGCAGTGAAGATGGGACCCAGAGCTCCTATAATTCACCCCTCCACTTT.

This rearrangement joins TRBV10-3 to TRBJ2-7, with D perhaps TRBD2 (5 bases). V lost 0 bases and J lost 5, with 11 bases in between. This CDR3 spans 14 amino acids. CDR1 ENHRY and CDR2 SYGVKD come from the germline V gene. The CDR3 loop is CAISESTKRDEQYF. CDR3 coding DNA: TGTGCCATCAGTGAGTCCACCAAGAGGGACGAGCAGTACTTC.

Remarks on this clone: Germline and junction disagree at one end, which may indicate a read error. V usage is TRBV5-1 and J usage is TRBJ2-2, with 9 bases identical to TRBD2. Per germline, CDR1 SGHRS and CDR2 YFSETQ. The CDR3 extends over 16 amino acids. The CDR3 is CPSSLPAGGYDGELFF. In DNA form, the CDR3 reads TGCCCCAGCAGCCTACCCGCGGGGGGGTATGACGGGGAGCTGTTTTTT.

This clone has a handful of counts. V usage is TRBV10-3 and J usage is TRBJ2-1; 10 bases map to TRBD2. Trimming removed 8 bases from V and 9 bases from J; junction bases left unmatched: 13. The CDR3 has 15 residues. Germline CDR1 ENHRY, CDR2 SYGVKD. Here the CDR3 DNA reads TGTGCCATCCAGGGGAATAGCGGGGGGCCTAGTGAGCAGTTCTTC. Residues: CAIQGNSGGPSEQFF.

The V and J genes are TRBV4-1 and TRBJ1-1; D is possibly TRBD1 (5 bases). CDR3 length: 15 residues. Trimming took 0 bases from V and 4 from J, leaving 12 bases between them. Germline V lookup: CDR1 MGHRA, CDR2 YSYEKL. The CDR3 DNA reads TGCGCCAGCAGCCAAGATCGGGGGGAGCCCACTGAAGCTTTCTTT. Its translation: CASSQDRGEPTEAFF.

The CDR3 sequence is CASSGGDTSTDTQYF. CDR3 coding DNA: TGCGCCAGCAGCGGTGGGGACACCAGCACAGATACGCAGTATTTT. This rearrangement joins TRBV5-1 to TRBJ2-3, with D perhaps TRBD1 (6 bases). The CDR3 has 15 amino acids. Trimming removed 4 bases at V and 0 bases at J, with 12 bases between. Per the germline V gene, CDR1 is SGHRS and CDR2 is YFSETQ.

V usage is TRBV12-3 or TRBV12-4 and J usage is TRBJ1-2, with D unclear. There are 12 residues in the CDR3. With 4 bases removed from V and 4 bases from J, the gap between germline ends came to 7 bases. CDR3 in DNA: TGTGCCAGCAGTTCGCAGCTCTATGGCTACACCTTC. Its translation is CASSSQLYGYTF.

This chain joins TRBV15 and TRBJ2-7, with 7 bases aligning to TRBD1. Germline V gene data show CDR1 as LNHNV and CDR2 as YYDKDF (reference sequence). J gave up 5 bases and V 1 base, and 5 bases lay outside the gene matches. The CDR3 runs to 14 residues. The CDR3 sequence is CATSRGRGGHEQYF. CDR3 bases: TGTGCCACCAGCAGAGGCAGAGGGGGCCACGAGCAGTACTTC.

The rearrangement uses TRBV4-2 and TRBJ1-5; D gene unclear. Germline V gene lookup returns CDR1 LGHNA and CDR2 YNFKEQ. V lost 0 bases to trimming and J lost 9 bases, with 6 bases between them. The CDR3 spans 12 residues. The chain's CDR3 is CASSQDEGPQHF. DNA of the CDR3: TGTGCCAGCAGCCAAGATGAGGGGCCCCAGCATTTT.

The genes are TRBV3-1 (or the pseudogene TRBV3-2) and TRBJ2-7; the D gene could be TRBD1 or TRBD2 (5 bases each). V lost 1 base, J lost 3 bases, and 19 bases lay in between. Germline V gene sequence: CDR1 LGHDT, CDR2 YNNKEL (reference sequence). CDR3 size: 17 residues. The CDR3 bases are TGTGCCAGCAGCCAAGGTATATCCGGGGCATTTGGCTACGAGCAGTACTTC. It is translated as CASSQGISGAFGYEQYF.

The V gene is TRBV11-2, the J gene TRBJ1-1, with D uncertain. V lost 3 bases to trimming and J lost 1 base, with 9 bases between them. The germline CDR1 and CDR2 sequences are SGHAT and FQNNGV. The CDR3 loop spans 14 amino acids. The CDR3 loop is CASSFRPENTEAFF. The CDR3 DNA reads as TGTGCCAGCAGCTTCCGACCCGAGAACACTGAAGCTTTCTTT.

This chain connects TRBV30 to TRBJ1-2; 8 nucleotides line up with TRBD1. The CDR3 covers 12 residues. From germline, CDR1 is GTSNPN and CDR2 SVGIG (reference sequence). Losses at the gene ends were 4 bases for V and 6 bases for J; bases not matched to a gene: 4. The CDR3 nucleotides are TGTGCCTGGACAGGGGGCGTCCATGGCTACACCTTC. This codes for CAWTGGVHGYTF.

The chain joins TRBV3-1 (or the pseudogene TRBV3-2) to TRBJ2-1, with TRBD2 matching 9 bases. The CDR3 has 15 residues. In germline, CDR1 is LGHDT, CDR2 YNNKEL (reference sequence). Trimming at V came to 1 base and at J to 7 bases, leaving 5 bases not matched to a gene. The CDR3 DNA is TGTGCCAGCAGCCAAGTGGCGGGGGGGGCTAATGAGCAGTTCTTC. Protein sequence: CASSQVAGGANEQFF.

The J gene is TRBJ2-7, the V gene TRBV30; D is uncertain. The CDR3 contains 13 residues. Germline V gene sequence: CDR1 GTSNPN, CDR2 SVGIG (reference sequence). Between the trimmed V and J ends, which lost 0 bases and 8 bases, there was a span of 14 bases. CDR3 sequence: CAWSVGYSPQQYF. The CDR3 region has the DNA TGTGCCTGGAGTGTAGGATACAGTCCACAGCAGTACTTC.